These 30 T cell receptor beta chains share one sample of origin, sequenced in a study of blood T cell repertoires in COVID-19. The method was immunoSEQ multiplex PCR; TCRdb's version includes in-frame clones alone and lacks a portion of them. The sample carries fewer than 130,000 clones, 75% to 80% recorded once. Sequencing was performed on peripheral blood. Receptor source: a woman older than 75 with active or convalescent COVID-19.

The chain is built from TRBV5-4 and TRBJ2-2, with 8 bases matching TRBD2. The CDR3 runs 16 residues. The J segment lost 0 bases and the V segment lost 2 bases, leaving 3 bases of the junction unmatched. Germline CDR1 reads SGHNT; CDR2 reads YYREEE (reference sequence). CDR3 region: CASSFGTRPNTGELFF. The DNA of the CDR3 is TGTGCCAGCAGCTTCGGGACTAGACCGAACACCGGGGAGCTGTTTTTT.

The J gene is TRBJ2-7, the V gene TRBV6-5; 7 nucleotides align to TRBD2. From germline, CDR1 is MNHEY and CDR2 SVGAGI. The CDR3 is 13 residues long. V was pared by 5 bases and J by 5 bases, with 6 bases of the junction left unmatched. The DNA of the CDR3 is TGTGCCAGCAGTCCCATTGGGGGGGACGAGCAGTACTTC. Translated, it gives CASSPIGGDEQYF.

This clone is a singleton in its sample. The chain links TRBV15 to TRBJ1-3, with a possible D match to TRBD1 (5 bases). Germline-derived CDR1 and CDR2 are LNHNV and YYDKDF (reference sequence). This CDR3 has 16 residues. V was cut by 3 bases and J by 3 bases, with 15 bases left in between. The CDR3 nucleotides read TGTGCCACCAGCAGTTTCCCCGGCAGGGATGGAAACACCATATATTTT. It encodes CATSSFPGRDGNTIYF.

This chain connects TRBV5-8 to TRBJ2-1; possible D gene TRBD2, 6 bases. Per germline, CDR1 SGHTS and CDR2 YDEGEE. V was cut by 0 bases and J by 2 bases, with 9 bases left in between. The CDR3 runs 15 residues. CDR3 coding DNA: TGTGCCAGCAGCTTGGCCGGGAGTACCTACAATGAGCAGTTCTTC. It encodes CASSLAGSTYNEQFF.

This rearrangement joins TRBV7-8 to TRBJ2-3; weak D call: TRBD2 (6 bases). The V and J ends lost 1 base and 5 bases respectively, with 7 bases between them. Germline CDR1 reads SGHVS; CDR2 reads FQNEAQ. This CDR3 comprises 13 residues. The CDR3 DNA reads TGTGCCAGCAGCTTAGGACTAGTAGATACGCAGTATTTT. It specifies CASSLGLVDTQYF.

This clone was counted once. The chain uses TRBV3-1 (or the pseudogene TRBV3-2) and TRBJ2-1; D remains unclear. Trimming pared 1 base from V and 5 bases from J, leaving 6 bases between. There are 13 residues in the CDR3. CDR1 and CDR2 from the germline V gene are LGHDT and YNNKEL (reference sequence). CDR3 sequence: CASSQAQNNEQFF. In DNA form, the CDR3 reads TGTGCCAGCAGCCAAGCCCAAAACAATGAGCAGTTCTTC.

The chain employs TRBV7-2 and TRBJ2-1; 14 positions agree with TRBD2. J gave up 4 bases and V 5 bases, and 7 bases lay outside the gene matches. Germline V gene data show CDR1 as SGHTA and CDR2 as FQGNSA. CDR3 length: 17 residues. The CDR3 is CASSPVGTSGSYNEQFF. The CDR3 nucleotides are TGTGCCAGCAGCCCTGTCGGGACTAGCGGGAGTTACAATGAGCAGTTCTTC.

This clone was seen a handful of times. This chain's CDR3 is CASSHPNTGGTEAFF. CDR3 in DNA: TGCGCCAGCAGCCATCCTAATACAGGGGGCACTGAAGCTTTCTTT. The genes are TRBV5-1 and TRBJ1-1, with 8 bases that match TRBD1. CDR3 length: 15 residues. The germline V gene has CDR1 SGHRS and CDR2 YFSETQ. Trimming at V came to 4 bases and at J to 4 bases, leaving 9 bases not matched to a gene.

This chain joins TRBV14 and TRBJ1-2; 7 bases are a match to TRBD1. The trim removed 3 bases at V and 8 bases at J, leaving 12 bases unmatched. The length of the CDR3 is 15 residues. CDR1 and CDR2 (germline): SGHDN, FVKESK. CDR3 in amino acids: CASSHPRDSPGGYTF. The CDR3 DNA sequence: TGTGCCAGCAGCCACCCCCGGGACAGTCCTGGAGGCTACACCTTC.

This clone was detected a few times. This chain links TRBV21-1 with TRBJ1-1. TRBV21-1 is marked as a pseudogene. The CDR3 spans 17 residues. In DNA form, the CDR3 reads TGTGCCAGCAGCCTTGGTTACCCGGGGACTGTCCCAACTGAAGCTTTCTTT. It translates to CASSLGYPGTVPTEAFF.

The count of this clone is one. The chain combines TRBV7-6 with TRBJ2-3; no clear D. Trimming left V 3 bases short and J 2 bases short, with 9 bases between. The CDR3 is 14 amino acids. CDR1 and CDR2 (germline): SGHVS, FNYEAQ. CDR3 coding DNA: TGTGCCAGCAGCTTGGCCAGCGACACAGATACGCAGTATTTT. Translating gives CASSLASDTDTQYF.

The rearrangement uses TRBV19 and TRBJ1-1; a weak D match, TRBD1 (6 bases). The length of the CDR3 is 15 residues. Trimming took off 5 bases at V and 3 bases at J, with 16 bases between the two ends. The germline CDR1 and CDR2 sequences are LNHDA and SQIVND (reference sequence). CDR3 loop: CASSPRGRGYTEAFF. As DNA, the CDR3 is TGTGCCAGTAGTCCGCGCGGCAGGGGTTACACTGAAGCTTTCTTT. The variable domain in full, completed from reference TRBV19 and TRBJ1-1, reads DGGITQSPKYLFRKEGQNVTLSCEQNLNHDAMYWYRQDPGQGLRLIYYSQIVNDFQKGDIAEGYSVSREKKESFPLTVTSAQKNPTAFYLCASSPRGRGYTEAFFGQGTRLTVV.

The V gene is TRBV6-5, the J gene TRBJ2-1; 10 bases match TRBD2. The V gene end was trimmed by 6 bases and the J gene end by 9 bases; junction bases not matched to a gene: 11. CDR1 and CDR2 from the germline V gene are MNHEY and SVGAGI. This CDR3 has 15 amino acids. CDR3 region: CASSAVLAGVGEQFF. CDR3 coding DNA: TGTGCCAGCAGCGCGGTTCTAGCGGGAGTGGGTGAGCAGTTCTTC.

The chain employs TRBV29-1 and TRBJ2-1, with 12 bases lining up with TRBD2. This CDR3 is 13 amino acids long. The germline CDR1 and CDR2 sequences are SQVTM and ANQGSEA. J gave up 15 bases and V 2 bases, and 8 bases lay outside the gene matches. The CDR3 nucleotides read TGCAGCGTTGAAAGGGAGGCGACTAGCGGGAGGTTCTTC. Its translation is CSVEREATSGRFF.

In this sample, this clone turned up a few times. The V and J genes are TRBV18 and TRBJ2-6; TRBD1 aligns across 11 bases. V was clipped by 3 bases and J by 1 base; unmatched bases: 8. Germline-derived CDR1 and CDR2 are KGHSH and LQKENI. The CDR3 length is 19 residues. CDR3 loop: CASSPRIGTGGSGANVLTF. The CDR3 DNA follows: TGTGCCAGCTCACCGAGGATAGGGACAGGGGGGTCTGGGGCCAACGTCCTGACTTTC.

This clone was observed once. The V and J genes are TRBV5-1 and TRBJ2-3; TRBD2 matches 11 bases. This CDR3 contains 15 residues. Germline CDR1 and CDR2: SGHRS and YFSETQ. V was pared by 4 bases and J by 6 bases, with 7 bases of the junction left unmatched. Here the CDR3 reads CASSNRLAGFDTQYF. The CDR3 DNA reads TGCGCCAGCAGCAATCGACTAGCGGGATTCGATACGCAGTATTTT.

The chain joins TRBV5-4 to TRBJ1-4; no clear D. This CDR3 region has 15 residues. The V gene's germline CDR1 is SGHNT and CDR2 YYREEE (reference sequence). The V gene lost 4 bases and the J gene lost 4 bases, with 14 bases spanning the gap. The CDR3 spells CASSAAEGFNEKLFF. The CDR3 DNA sequence: TGTGCCAGCAGCGCAGCGGAGGGATTTAATGAAAAACTGTTTTTT. The full variable domain, in which reference TRBV5-4 and TRBJ1-4 provide the parts outside the CDR3, is ETGVTQSPTHLIKTRGQQVTLRCSSQSGHNTVSWYQQALGQGPQFIFQYYREEENGRGNFPPRFSGLQFPNYSSELNVNALELDDSALYLCASSAAEGFNEKLFFGSGTQLSVL.

J is TRBJ2-7 and V is TRBV2, with 14 bases lining up with TRBD2. This CDR3 has 15 residues. The V segment lost 5 bases and the J segment 6 bases; nucleotides outside the gene matches: 6. Germline CDR1 and CDR2: SNHLY and FYNNEI. The CDR3 region has the DNA TGTGCCAGCAGTTATGGACTAGCGGGAGGTGGCGAGCAGTACTTC. Its translation is CASSYGLAGGGEQYF.

The chain has TRBV4-3 and TRBJ2-7; TRBD2 might be the D (5 bases). Trimming pared 4 bases from V and 4 bases from J, leaving 14 bases between. Per the germline V gene, CDR1 is LGHNA and CDR2 is YSLEER. The CDR3 spans 14 residues. CDR3 sequence (DNA): TGCGCCAGCAGCCCCCTCGCGGGTCGATACGAGCAGTACTTC. It codes for CASSPLAGRYEQYF.

The chain recombines TRBV30 with TRBJ1-1; 8 nucleotides agree with TRBD1. CDR3 length equals 14 residues. Germline assignment: CDR1 GTSNPN and CDR2 SVGIG (reference sequence). Unmatched junction bases numbered 12, after V lost 7 bases and J lost 5 bases. The CDR3 DNA reads as TGTGCCTCAGGGGGCAGGGGGGTGATAACTGAAGCTTTCTTT. Encoded protein: CASGGRGVITEAFF.

The chain employs TRBV6-5 and TRBJ1-2, with TRBD1 matching over 7 bases. The CDR3 consists of 15 residues. J was trimmed by 5 bases and V by 10 bases; bases with no gene match: 16. Germline V CDR1 and CDR2: MNHEY, SVGAGI. The CDR3 DNA sequence: TGTGCCACAAACGATCAGACAGGGTTTATTTATGGCTACACCTTC. It codes for CATNDQTGFIYGYTF.

The chain couples TRBV6-5 to TRBJ2-3; D may be TRBD1 (6 bases). Trimming took off 6 bases at V and 1 base at J, with 11 bases between the two ends. The CDR3 has 14 amino acids. CDR1 MNHEY and CDR2 SVGAGI come from the germline V gene. Written as DNA, the CDR3 is TGTGCCAGCAGGGGCAGGGGAGGCACAGATACGCAGTATTTT. Translated, it gives CASRGRGGTDTQYF.

The genes are TRBV5-1 and TRBJ1-1; no firm D call. Germline CDR1 SGHRS, CDR2 YFSETQ. This CDR3 is 13 amino acids long. V was clipped by 3 bases and J by 2 bases, with 8 bases between them. Here the CDR3 DNA reads TGCGCCAGCAGCTCTATTTTAAACACTGAAGCTTTCTTT. The encoded protein is CASSSILNTEAFF.

This rearrangement joins TRBV20-1 to TRBJ2-5; D is possibly TRBD2 (5 bases). V was trimmed by 8 bases and J by 6 bases, leaving 13 bases between them. The CDR3 has 11 residues. Germline lookup yields CDR1 DFQATT and CDR2 SNEGSKA (reference sequence). The CDR3 spells CSRAGLKTQYF. In DNA, the CDR3 is TGCAGTCGGGCCGGACTCAAGACCCAGTACTTC.

The rearrangement links TRBV3-1 (or the pseudogene TRBV3-2) to TRBJ2-7; tentative D call: TRBD2 (7 bases). CDR3 length: 14 amino acids. CDR1 LGHDT and CDR2 YNNKEL come from the germline V gene (reference sequence). Trimming shortened V by 3 bases and J by 7 bases, and 16 bases separated the two germline ends. The CDR3 DNA reads TGTGCCAGCAGCCAGGGAGGGGGGGCTTGGGAGCAGTACTTC. Amino acids: CASSQGGGAWEQYF.

The chain links TRBV7-9 to TRBJ2-1; D call uncertain. The CDR3 sequence is 15 residues long. The V gene lost 6 bases and the J gene lost 0 bases, with 12 bases spanning the gap. Germline CDR1 and CDR2: SEHNR and FQNEAQ (reference sequence). As DNA, the CDR3 is TGTGCCAGCAGTTTGGTGGCATTCTCCTACAATGAGCAGTTCTTC. Translating gives CASSLVAFSYNEQFF.

CDR3 in amino acids: CASSPSKTGYNEKLFF. CDR3 nucleotides: TGCGCCAGCAGCCCTTCTAAGACAGGCTATAATGAAAAACTGTTTTTT. The chain employs TRBV4-1 and TRBJ1-4; D is possibly TRBD1 (6 bases). The length of the CDR3 is 16 residues. V dropped 4 bases and J dropped 4 bases, with 16 bases sitting between them. Germline values: CDR1 MGHRA, CDR2 YSYEKL.

There are a few counts of this clone. The chain joins TRBV6-2 or TRBV6-3 to TRBJ1-1; 8 nucleotides agree with TRBD1. Per the germline V gene, CDR1 is MNHEY and CDR2 is SVGEGT. V trimming: 5 bases; J trimming: 3 bases; junction bases outside the gene matches: 5. This CDR3 is built from 14 residues. The CDR3 region is CASSRQGYDTEAFF. The CDR3 bases are TGTGCCAGCAGTAGACAGGGGTACGACACTGAAGCTTTCTTT.

V usage is TRBV7-2 and J usage is TRBJ2-7; D might be TRBD1 (6 bases). The germline CDR1 and CDR2 sequences are SGHTA and FQGNSA. This CDR3 is built from 12 residues. Between the trimmed V and J ends, which lost 3 bases and 4 bases, there was a span of 7 bases. The CDR3 protein is CASSFDRYEQYF. CDR3 nucleotide sequence: TGTGCCAGCAGCTTCGACAGGTACGAGCAGTACTTC.

The chain employs TRBV5-4 and TRBJ2-7, with 14 bases fitting TRBD2. Germline V CDR1 and CDR2: SGHNT, YYREEE (reference sequence). The CDR3 is 14 amino acids. The junction had 3 bases not matched to a gene; V was cut back by 4 bases and J by 6 bases. In DNA, the CDR3 is TGTGCCAGCAGCCCGGGGACTAGCGGGAGCGAGCAGTACTTC. It translates to CASSPGTSGSEQYF.